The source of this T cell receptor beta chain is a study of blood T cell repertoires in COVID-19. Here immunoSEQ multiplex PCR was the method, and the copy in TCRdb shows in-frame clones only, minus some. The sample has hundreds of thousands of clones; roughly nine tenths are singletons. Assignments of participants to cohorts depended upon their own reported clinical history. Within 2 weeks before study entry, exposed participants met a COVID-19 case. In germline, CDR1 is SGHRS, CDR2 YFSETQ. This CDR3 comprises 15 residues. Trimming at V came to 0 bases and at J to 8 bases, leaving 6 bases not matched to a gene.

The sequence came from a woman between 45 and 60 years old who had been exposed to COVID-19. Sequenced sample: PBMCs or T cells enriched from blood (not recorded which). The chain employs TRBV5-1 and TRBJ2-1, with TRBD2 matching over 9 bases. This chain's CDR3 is CASSLGLAGNDEQFF. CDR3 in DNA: TGCGCCAGCAGCTTGGGTCTAGCGGGGAACGATGAGCAGTTCTTC.